The rows below give T cell receptor beta chains drawn from one sample of a study of beta chain features in type 1 diabetes. TCRdb's table, derived via immunoSEQ multiplex PCR, lists solely in-frame clones and lacks some. The data contain approximately 340,000 clones, approximately 15% of them singletons. The sequenced sample was naive CD4+ T cells from blood. The source of these receptors is a woman in her late teens or twenties in good health. Both conserved end residues are part of each CDR3. Each record gives: CDR3 protein, CDR3 DNA, V gene, clone size, D gene, J gene. D genes are given only for firm matches. A clone size is listed for some rows: how often the clone was seen (once, few, many), or a class if it is expanded.

CASSSQGQILSYEQYF	TGTGCCAGCAGCTCCCAGGGACAGATCCTCTCCTACGAGCAGTACTTC	TRBV7-2	-	TRBD1	TRBJ2-7
CASRRQGNTEAFF	TGTGCCAGCAGAAGACAGGGAAACACTGAAGCTTTCTTT	TRBV7-9	few	TRBD1	TRBJ1-1
CASSLRTGGSPYEQYF	TGTGCCAGCAGCCTCCGGACAGGGGGCTCACCCTACGAGCAGTACTTC	TRBV7-2	-	TRBD1	TRBJ2-7
CASSFSRGNEQFF	TGTGCCAGCAGCTTTAGTCGGGGAAATGAGCAGTTCTTC	TRBV11-1	-	-	TRBJ2-1
CASSLRTASGANVLTF	TGTGCCAGCAGTTTGCGGACAGCCTCTGGGGCCAACGTCCTGACTTTC	TRBV28	few	-	TRBJ2-6
CAWRRAGGNQPQHF	TGTGCCTGGAGGAGGGCCGGCGGGAATCAGCCCCAGCATTTT	TRBV30	-	-	TRBJ1-5
CASSPGQEGGLEQYF	TGCGCCAGCAGCCCCGGACAGGAAGGGGGTCTCGAGCAGTACTTC	TRBV5-1	few	TRBD1	TRBJ2-7
CASRDTSGGETQYF	TGTGCCAGTAGGGATACTAGCGGGGGGGAGACCCAGTACTTC	TRBV19	few	TRBD2	TRBJ2-5
CASSYGHFPPNEQFF	TGTGCCAGCAGTTATGGTCACTTTCCCCCCAATGAGCAGTTCTTC	TRBV27	-	-	TRBJ2-1
CASSLRGLNTEAFF	TGTGCCAGCAGCTTGCGGGGTCTGAACACTGAAGCTTTCTTT	TRBV11-2	-	-	TRBJ1-1
CASSLTPGAGQPQHF	TGCGCCAGCAGCTTGACCCCAGGGGCAGGTCAGCCCCAGCATTTT	TRBV5-1	few	-	TRBJ1-5
CASSEWEQGDGYTF	TGTGCCAGCAGTGAATGGGAGCAGGGGGATGGCTACACCTTC	TRBV25-1	-	TRBD1	TRBJ1-2
CASSLAFRGSSYEQYF	TGCGCCAGCAGCTTGGCCTTTAGGGGAAGCTCCTACGAGCAGTACTTC	TRBV5-1	once	-	TRBJ2-7
CSVVGRLAKNIQYF	TGCAGCGTTGTGGGGCGGCTAGCCAAAAACATTCAGTACTTC	TRBV29-1	few	-	TRBJ2-4
CASSLAASGRGFYNEQFF	TGTGCCAGCAGCTTAGCGGCTAGCGGGAGGGGATTCTACAATGAGCAGTTCTTC	TRBV7-2	few	TRBD2	TRBJ2-1
CASSLDRSYYEQYF	TGTGCCAGCAGTCTGGACAGGTCATACTACGAGCAGTACTTC	TRBV2	-	TRBD1	TRBJ2-7
CSVERLAVYNEQFF	TGCAGCGTTGAAAGACTAGCGGTCTACAATGAGCAGTTCTTC	TRBV29-1	few	TRBD2	TRBJ2-1
CASSLKGTSGADSYEQYF	TGTGCCAGCAGCTTAAAAGGAACTAGCGGGGCCGACTCCTACGAGCAGTACTTC	TRBV7-2	-	TRBD2	TRBJ2-7
CASSLARRERNEQFF	TGTGCCAGCAGCTTAGCGAGGCGGGAGCGGAATGAGCAGTTCTTC	TRBV7-2	few	TRBD2	TRBJ2-1
CSVADRGWNQPQHF	TGCAGCGTTGCGGACAGGGGATGGAATCAGCCCCAGCATTTT	TRBV29-1	-	TRBD1	TRBJ1-5
CASSSRQGPTYEQYF	TGTGCCAGCAGTTCCCGACAGGGCCCGACCTACGAGCAGTACTTC	TRBV5-5	-	TRBD1	TRBJ2-7
CASSLARGFSTEAFF	TGTGCCAGCAGCTTAGCGCGGGGTTTCAGCACTGAAGCTTTCTTT	TRBV7-9	once	-	TRBJ1-1
CASSSTYGYTF	TGTGCCAGCAGCTCCACTTATGGCTACACCTTC	TRBV7-9	-	-	TRBJ1-2
CASSAEGHSGANVLTF	TGTGCCAGCAGCGCCGAGGGACACTCTGGGGCCAACGTCCTGACTTTC	TRBV9	-	-	TRBJ2-6
CASSYLPGTTNYGYTF	TGCGCCAGCAGCTACCTTCCCGGGACAACTAACTATGGCTACACCTTC	TRBV5-1	few	-	TRBJ1-2
CAWSVTTGEKLFF	TGTGCCTGGAGTGTAACTACGGGGGAAAAACTGTTTTTT	TRBV30	-	-	TRBJ1-4
CATSRPQGTHEQYF	TGTGCCACCAGCAGACCTCAGGGTACCCACGAGCAGTACTTC	TRBV15	-	-	TRBJ2-7
CSVEVVTDTQYF	TGCAGCGTTGAAGTAGTGACAGATACGCAGTATTTT	TRBV29-1	few	-	TRBJ2-3
CASSLGQRYGYTF	TGTGCCAGCAGCCTTGGACAGCGCTATGGCTACACCTTC	TRBV5-6	-	-	TRBJ1-2
CASSAQSYSNQPQHF	TGTGCCAGCAGTGCACAGAGCTATAGCAATCAGCCCCAGCATTTT	TRBV2	few	-	TRBJ1-5
CASSTQGTDTQYF	TGCGCCAGCAGCACACAGGGCACAGATACGCAGTATTTT	TRBV5-1	few	-	TRBJ2-3
CATRRGNRNTEAFF	TGTGCCACCCGTCGGGGGAATCGGAACACTGAAGCTTTCTTT	TRBV15	few	-	TRBJ1-1
CASSLAPRGEQFF	TGTGCCAGCAGCTTAGCGCCCCGCGGTGAGCAGTTCTTC	TRBV7-2	few	-	TRBJ2-1
CASSPGLAGGVGSYNEQFF	TGCGCCAGCAGCCCGGGACTAGCGGGAGGTGTGGGCTCCTACAATGAGCAGTTCTTC	TRBV5-1	-	TRBD2	TRBJ2-1
CASSLIEGAYEQYF	TGTGCCAGCAGCCTAATTGAGGGGGCTTACGAGCAGTACTTC	TRBV7-3	few	TRBD1	TRBJ2-7
CASSRREGRYNEQFF	TGTGCCAGCAGCCGAAGGGAGGGCCGGTACAATGAGCAGTTCTTC	TRBV7-3	-	TRBD2	TRBJ2-1
CAWSVGGSETQYF	TGTGCCTGGAGTGTAGGGGGTTCGGAGACCCAGTACTTC	TRBV30	few	-	TRBJ2-5
CATSVRQGHYGYTF	TGTGCCACCAGCGTCCGACAGGGGCACTATGGCTACACCTTC	TRBV15	few	TRBD1	TRBJ1-2
CASSSTPRQYF	TGTGCCAGCAGCTCTACTCCGAGGCAGTATTTT	TRBV11-2	few	-	TRBJ2-3
CATSRRQGNTEAFF	TGTGCCACCAGCAGGAGACAGGGGAACACTGAAGCTTTCTTT	TRBV15	few	TRBD1	TRBJ1-1
CASSDETGVHEQYF	TGTGCCAGCAGTGACGAGACAGGGGTCCACGAGCAGTACTTC	TRBV25-1	few	TRBD1	TRBJ2-7
CASSLARARTDTQYF	TGTGCCAGCAGCTTAGCCAGGGCTCGCACAGATACGCAGTATTTT	TRBV7-3	-	-	TRBJ2-3
CASSQVFSGSNEQFF	TGTGCCAGCAGCCAAGTATTTAGCGGGAGTAATGAGCAGTTCTTC	TRBV4-2	few	TRBD2	TRBJ2-1
CAWKGQGGHEQYF	TGTGCCTGGAAAGGACAGGGCGGACACGAGCAGTACTTC	TRBV30	-	TRBD1	TRBJ2-7
CASSPSDPNQPQHF	TGCGCCAGCAGCCCCTCAGATCCTAATCAGCCCCAGCATTTT	TRBV5-1	-	-	TRBJ1-5
CSATPGLQYF	TGCAGTGCCACACCGGGGTTGCAGTACTTC	TRBV20-1	few	-	TRBJ2-4
CASSPPFSTHYEQYF	TGTGCCAGCTCACCACCCTTCTCAACTCACTACGAGCAGTACTTC	TRBV18	few	-	TRBJ2-7
CASSLEARTARNYGYTF	TGTGCCAGCAGCTTAGAGGCTAGGACAGCCAGAAACTATGGCTACACCTTC	TRBV7-9	few	-	TRBJ1-2
CASSQDQTSVSSYNEQFF	TGCGCCAGCAGCCAAGATCAGACTAGCGTGAGCTCCTACAATGAGCAGTTCTTC	TRBV4-1	few	TRBD2	TRBJ2-1
CASSPRQGVHQPQHF	TGTGCCAGCTCACCACGACAGGGGGTCCATCAGCCCCAGCATTTT	TRBV18	few	TRBD1	TRBJ1-5
CSVGGVNSYGYTF	TGCAGCGTTGGGGGGGTGAATTCCTATGGCTACACCTTC	TRBV29-1	few	-	TRBJ1-2
CAWSISGDTQYF	TGTGCCTGGAGTATCTCGGGGGATACGCAGTATTTT	TRBV30	few	-	TRBJ2-3
CASSGLETQYF	TGTGCCAGCAGTGGGCTGGAGACCCAGTACTTC	TRBV25-1	-	-	TRBJ2-5
CSVESESPEQFF	TGCAGCGTTGAATCGGAGTCCCCTGAGCAGTTCTTC	TRBV29-1	few	-	TRBJ2-1
CATSRDVLTGRTGELFF	TGTGCCACCAGCAGAGATGTATTAACAGGGCGGACCGGGGAGCTGTTTTTT	TRBV15	-	-	TRBJ2-2
CASSLRRDQPQHF	TGTGCCAGCAGCTTAAGGAGGGATCAGCCCCAGCATTTT	TRBV13	few	-	TRBJ1-5
CASSQDASRVRYF	TGTGCCAGCAGCCAAGATGCGAGCAGGGTGAGGTACTTC	TRBV4-2	-	-	TRBJ2-7